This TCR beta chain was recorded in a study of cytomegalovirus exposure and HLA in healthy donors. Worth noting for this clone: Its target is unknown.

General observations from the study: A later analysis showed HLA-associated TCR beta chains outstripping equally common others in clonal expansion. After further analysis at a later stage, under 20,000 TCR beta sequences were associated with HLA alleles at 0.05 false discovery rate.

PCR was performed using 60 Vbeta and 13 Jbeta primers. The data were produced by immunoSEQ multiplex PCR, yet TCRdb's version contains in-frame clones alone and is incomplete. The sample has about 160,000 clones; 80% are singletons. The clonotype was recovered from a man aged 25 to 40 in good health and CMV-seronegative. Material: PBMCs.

This CDR3 reads CASRAGTSGARAQFF. As DNA, the CDR3 is TGTGCCAGCAGGGCCGGGACTAGCGGGGCCCGGGCCCAGTTCTTC. The V gene is TRBV6-5, the J gene TRBJ2-1; 13 nucleotides match TRBD2. The ends lost 6 bases at V and 13 bases at J; junction bases unmatched: 12. CDR3 size: 15 residues. Looked up from germline, CDR1 is MNHEY and CDR2 is SVGAGI.